This TCR beta chain was sequenced in a study of tumour-infiltrating T cells in Burkitt lymphoma. Study at large: Repertoire clonality predicted overall and progression-free survival.

Measured with immunoSEQ multiplex PCR; TCRdb has only the in-frame clones, and not every one. The sample carries under 8,000 clones, 9.5% to 13% recorded once. This clone occurred a few times. V shed 4 bases and J shed 4 bases, with 13 bases lying between them. Germline V gene data show CDR1 as GTSNPN and CDR2 as SVGIG (reference sequence). The CDR3 has 13 residues. The sample was tumor tissue. The origin of this receptor is a human donor with diffuse large B-cell lymphoma. The J gene is TRBJ1-2, the V gene TRBV30; the D gene is possibly TRBD1 (6 bases). CDR3 in amino acids: CAWNVGGTYGYTF. CDR3 DNA: TGTGCCTGGAATGTAGGGGGGACCTATGGCTACACCTTC.